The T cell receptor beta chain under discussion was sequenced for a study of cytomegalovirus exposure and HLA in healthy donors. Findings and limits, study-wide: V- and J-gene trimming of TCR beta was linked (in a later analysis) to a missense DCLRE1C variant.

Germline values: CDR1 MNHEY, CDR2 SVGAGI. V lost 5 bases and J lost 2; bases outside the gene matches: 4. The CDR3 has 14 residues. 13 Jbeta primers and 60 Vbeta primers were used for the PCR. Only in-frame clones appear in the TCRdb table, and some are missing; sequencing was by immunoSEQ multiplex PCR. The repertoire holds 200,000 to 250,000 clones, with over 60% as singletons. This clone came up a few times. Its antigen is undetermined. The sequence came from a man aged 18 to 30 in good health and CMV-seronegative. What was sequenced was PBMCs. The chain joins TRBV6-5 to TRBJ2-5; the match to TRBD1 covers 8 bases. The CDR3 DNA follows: TGTGCCAGCAGTATCAGGGGGCGGCAAGAGACCCAGTACTTC. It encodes CASSIRGRQETQYF.